The T cell receptor (beta chain) described here comes from a study of control samples from healthy donors and cancer patients. Sequenced by immunoSEQ multiplex PCR; TCRdb stores in-frame clones only, minus some. The top ten hold 1.5% of the sample, which has 150,000 to 200,000 clones, 91% seen once. Per the germline V gene, CDR1 is SGHNT and CDR2 is YYREEE (reference sequence). Trimming cost V 0 bases and J 1 base, with 2 bases left between them. This CDR3 has 13 residues. This clonotype was obtained from a woman in her thirties in good health. The J gene is TRBJ1-5, the V gene TRBV5-4; D not certain. The source material was blood. The DNA for the CDR3 is TGTGCCAGCAGCTTGGGGAGCAATCAGCCCCAGCATTTT. It specifies CASSLGSNQPQHF.